What follows are 19 T cell receptor beta chains derived from one specimen sequenced in a study of cytomegalovirus exposure and HLA in healthy donors. PCR involved 60 Vbeta and 13 Jbeta primers. Some clones are missing from TCRdb's copy, which holds only in-frame ones; the method was immunoSEQ multiplex PCR. The sample has under 200,000 clones. The sample consisted of PBMCs. The receptor source for this set is a man aged 30 to 39 in good health and CMV-seronegative.

The CDR3 spells CASSLKPGQGAGNEQFF. The CDR3 bases are TGTGCCAGCAGCTTAAAGCCGGGACAGGGGGCAGGGAATGAGCAGTTCTTC. The rearrangement links TRBV7-3 to TRBJ2-1, with 12 bases matching TRBD1. The J segment lost 7 bases and the V segment lost 1 base, leaving 8 bases of the junction unmatched. Germline CDR1 is SGHTA and CDR2 is FQGTGA. The CDR3 is 17 residues long.

The V and J genes are TRBV2 and TRBJ2-7, with TRBD2 matching 15 bases. CDR3 length equals 13 residues. The V and J ends lost 11 bases and 7 bases, in that order; junction bases with no gene match: 6. Germline lookup yields CDR1 SNHLY and CDR2 FYNNEI. In nucleotides, the CDR3 is TGTGCCGGGGGACTAGCGGGGGGTAAGGAGCAGTACTTC. Translated, it gives CAGGLAGGKEQYF.

The chain joins TRBV27 to TRBJ2-5; D is undetermined. The length of the CDR3 is 13 residues. Deletions cut 7 bases from V and 5 bases from J, with 14 bases between. Germline values: CDR1 MNHEY, CDR2 SMNVEV (reference sequence). The DNA of the CDR3 is TGTGCCAGCACCACCATGGCGGCCGAGACCCAGTACTTC. Encoded protein: CASTTMAAETQYF.

V usage is TRBV11-3 and J usage is TRBJ1-2; a possible D gene is TRBD1 (5 bases). The CDR3 consists of 13 residues. V lost 5 bases and J 4 bases, leaving 11 bases between the germline ends. CDR1 SGHNT and CDR2 YENEEA come from the germline V gene. Here the CDR3 DNA reads TGTGCCAGCAGCCTTAGGGGAGGCTATGGCTACACCTTC. Translating it yields CASSLRGGYGYTF.

The rearrangement joins TRBV10-1 to TRBJ2-5; 9 bases are a match to TRBD1. The CDR3 spans 15 residues. With V trimmed by 4 bases and J by 3 bases, 6 bases remained unmatched. Germline V CDR1 and CDR2: WNHNN, SYGVQD (reference sequence). CDR3 protein: CASSGGQGGEETQYF. The CDR3 DNA sequence: TGCGCCAGCAGTGGGGGACAGGGTGGCGAAGAGACCCAGTACTTC.

The chain is built from TRBV5-1 and TRBJ2-1, with 9 bases that match TRBD2. Germline lookup yields CDR1 SGHRS and CDR2 YFSETQ. The length of the CDR3 is 17 residues. V lost 2 bases and J lost 6; bases outside the gene matches: 12. The DNA for the CDR3 is TGCGCCAGCAGCTTCTCTGACATAGCGGGAGTCTTCAATGAGCAGTTCTTC. Its translation is CASSFSDIAGVFNEQFF.

The chain recombines TRBV5-6 with TRBJ2-1, with D maybe TRBD2 (5 bases). CDR1 and CDR2 (germline): SGHDT, YYEEEE. CDR3 length equals 12 residues. V shed 4 bases and J shed 9 bases, with 11 bases lying between them. The CDR3 sequence: CASSLRVVEQFF. CDR3 DNA: TGTGCCAGCAGCCTGAGGGTCGTTGAGCAGTTCTTC.

This chain connects TRBV28 to TRBJ1-4; 7 positions match TRBD1. V lost 5 bases to trimming and J lost 0 bases; unmatched junction nucleotides: 9. Germline CDR1 and CDR2: MDHEN and SYDVKM. The CDR3 extends over 17 amino acids. The CDR3 protein is CASSRATGPATNEKLFF. The CDR3 coding sequence is TGTGCCAGCAGTCGAGCGACAGGGCCAGCAACTAATGAAAAACTGTTTTTT. Full variable domain (outside the CDR3, taken from reference TRBV28 and TRBJ1-4): DVKVTQSSRYLVKRTGEKVFLECVQDMDHENMFWYRQDPGLGLRLIYFSYDVKMKEKGDIPEGYSVSREKKERFSLILESASTNQTSMYLCASSRATGPATNEKLFFGSGTQLSVL.

This chain joins TRBV11-2 and TRBJ2-5, with 7 bases aligning to TRBD2. The CDR3 contains 15 residues. V shed 2 bases and J 5 bases; nucleotides not matched to a gene: 8. The V gene's germline CDR1 is SGHAT and CDR2 FQNNGV. CDR3 sequence: CASSLSGTGGETQYF. DNA for the CDR3: TGTGCCAGCAGCTTAAGCGGGACGGGTGGCGAGACCCAGTACTTC.

The V gene is TRBV19, the J gene TRBJ2-7; 14 bases line up with TRBD2. This CDR3 contains 15 residues. Trimming removed 4 bases from V and 3 bases from J; junction bases left unmatched: 2. Germline assignment: CDR1 LNHDA and CDR2 SQIVND (reference sequence). In DNA, the CDR3 is TGTGCCAGTAGTAGGGGGACTAGCGGGAGCTACGAGCAGTACTTC. Translation: CASSRGTSGSYEQYF.

The rearrangement uses TRBV6-5 and TRBJ1-1; D is perhaps TRBD1 (6 bases). Per the germline V gene, CDR1 is MNHEY and CDR2 is SVGAGI. V was cut by 6 bases and J by 1 base, with 12 bases left in between. The CDR3 is made up of 14 amino acids. CDR3: CASRLGHRNTEAFF. The CDR3 DNA reads as TGTGCCAGCAGGCTGGGACACCGGAACACTGAAGCTTTCTTT.

The genes are TRBV6-1 and TRBJ2-2; 10 bases are a match to TRBD2. Germline V gene data show CDR1 as MNHNS and CDR2 as SASEGT. V was clipped by 4 bases and J by 4 bases; unmatched bases: 6. There are 16 residues in the CDR3. CDR3 nucleotide sequence: TGTGCCAGCAGTGGGGTAGCGGGGGGCGGCACCGGGGAGCTGTTTTTT. Protein: CASSGVAGGGTGELFF.

The chain uses TRBV10-3 and TRBJ1-2; TRBD1 is a possible D gene (6 bases). The V end lost 4 bases, the J end lost 6 bases, and 15 bases lay between the germline ends. Germline V gene data show CDR1 as ENHRY and CDR2 as SYGVKD. CDR3 length: 14 amino acids. The CDR3 protein is CAISAFTGKHGYTF. The CDR3 coding sequence is TGTGCCATCAGTGCCTTCACAGGGAAGCATGGCTACACCTTC.

The chain links TRBV30 to TRBJ2-1; 8 nucleotides align to TRBD1. Germline V gives CDR1 GTSNPN, CDR2 SVGIG (reference sequence). Unmatched junction bases numbered 10, after V lost 5 bases and J lost 7 bases. CDR3 length: 14 residues. CDR3 loop: CAWDLQGARNEQFF. Written as DNA, the CDR3 is TGTGCCTGGGATCTGCAGGGGGCGCGGAATGAGCAGTTCTTC.

The gene calls are TRBV6-5 and TRBJ1-2; a possible D gene is TRBD1 (6 bases). The CDR3 runs 14 residues. V was shortened by 6 bases and J by 2 bases, with 13 bases between the two germline ends. The germline gives CDR1 MNHEY, CDR2 SVGAGI. The CDR3 region is CASSNLQGNYGYTF. The CDR3 DNA reads as TGTGCCAGCAGCAATCTACAGGGAAACTATGGCTACACCTTC.

This chain uses TRBV28 with TRBJ1-4, with 7 nucleotides matching TRBD1. The CDR3 covers 13 residues. Germline trimming cut 6 bases from V and 7 bases from J; bases unmatched to any gene: 5. Germline V gives CDR1 MDHEN, CDR2 SYDVKM. This CDR3 is CASSHRGFEKLFF. The CDR3 DNA reads TGTGCCAGCAGCCACAGGGGTTTTGAAAAACTGTTTTTT.

The chain combines TRBV27 with TRBJ2-1, with D hard to call. The V end lost 0 bases, the J end lost 2 bases, and 8 bases lay between the germline ends. This CDR3 has 15 amino acids. CDR1 and CDR2 from the germline V gene are MNHEY and SMNVEV (reference sequence). CDR3 sequence reads: CASSLSVSPYNEQFF. DNA of the CDR3: TGTGCCAGCAGTTTATCCGTAAGCCCCTACAATGAGCAGTTCTTC.

This chain uses TRBV30 with TRBJ2-3; TRBD2 agrees at 8 bases. Germline V gives CDR1 GTSNPN, CDR2 SVGIG (reference sequence). Germline trimming cut 2 bases from V and 2 bases from J; bases unmatched to any gene: 3. The CDR3 has 14 amino acids. The CDR3 DNA follows: TGTGCCTGGAGTCCGGGACTAGTCACAGATACGCAGTATTTT. This sequence encodes CAWSPGLVTDTQYF. Together with reference TRBV30 and TRBJ2-3, the CDR3 gives the full variable domain: SQTIHQWPATLVQPVGSPLSLECTVEGTSNPNLYWYRQAAGRGLQLLFYSVGIGQISSEVPQNLSASRPQDRQFILSSKKLLLSDSGFYLCAWSPGLVTDTQYFGPGTRLTVL.

Details on this clone: The sample carries other DNA sequences with the same CDR3. The chain couples TRBV19 to TRBJ2-1; TRBD2 matches at 11 bases. Unmatched junction bases numbered 10, after V lost 8 bases and J lost 4 bases. Germline V gene sequence: CDR1 LNHDA, CDR2 SQIVND (reference sequence). This CDR3 is 16 amino acids long. This chain's CDR3 is CASSLLAGGEYNEQFF. As DNA, the CDR3 is TGTGCCAGTTCACTCCTAGCGGGGGGTGAATACAATGAGCAGTTCTTC. Combining the CDR3 with reference TRBV19 and TRBJ2-1 gives the whole variable domain DGGITQSPKYLFRKEGQNVTLSCEQNLNHDAMYWYRQDPGQGLRLIYYSQIVNDFQKGDIAEGYSVSREKKESFPLTVTSAQKNPTAFYLCASSLLAGGEYNEQFFGPGTRLTVL.